The 15 T cell receptor beta chains below come from one sample, sequenced in a study of Ad26.COV2.S vaccination and SARS-CoV-2 variants. Regarding treatment: some 20 received Ad26.COV2.S at low or high dose, single or two shots; roughly five received placebo; per-sample allocation not given. Day 63 following the first vaccine or placebo injection was when the samples were taken. TCRdb's table, derived via immunoSEQ multiplex PCR, lists solely in-frame clones and lacks some. This sample has 200,000 to 250,000 clones, with 85% to 90% found just once. This sample comprised peripheral blood, obtained in a trial of Ad26.COV2.S vaccine versus placebo. The receptors shown here come from a person aged 18 to 59 who received the Ad26.COV2.S COVID-19 vaccine or a placebo.

This clone is a singleton in its sample. The chain carries TRBV2 and TRBJ2-2; D possibly corresponds to TRBD1 (5 bases). V was cut by 6 bases and J by 7 bases, with 15 bases left in between. This CDR3 has 14 residues. CDR1 and CDR2 from the germline V gene are SNHLY and FYNNEI. Here the CDR3 DNA reads TGTGCCAGCAGAAAACTTCAGGGCATCGGGGAGCTGTTTTTT. Amino acid sequence: CASRKLQGIGELFF.

V gene TRBV5-1 combines with J gene TRBJ2-2; 7 nucleotides agree with TRBD1. CDR3 size: 16 residues. The germline gives CDR1 SGHRS, CDR2 YFSETQ. Trimming removed 5 bases from V and 0 bases from J; junction bases left unmatched: 7. Written as DNA, the CDR3 is TGCGCCAGCAGTCTTTTGGGACAGACGAACACCGGGGAGCTGTTTTTT. Protein: CASSLLGQTNTGELFF.

The V call is TRBV5-1, the J call TRBJ2-1; 8 nucleotides match TRBD1. CDR3 length: 15 residues. The germline V gene has CDR1 SGHRS and CDR2 YFSETQ. V trimming: 4 bases; J trimming: 4 bases; junction bases outside the gene matches: 7. The CDR3 loop reads CASSPGQVSYNEQFF. The CDR3 nucleotides are TGCGCCAGCAGCCCGGGACAGGTTTCTTACAATGAGCAGTTCTTC.

The V call is TRBV28, the J call TRBJ2-7, with unresolved D. This CDR3 contains 16 residues. CDR1 MDHEN and CDR2 SYDVKM come from the germline V gene. Trimming removed 1 base at V and 3 bases at J, with 16 bases between. This CDR3 is CASSLSMKWQDYEQYF. CDR3 coding DNA: TGTGCCAGCAGTTTATCGATGAAGTGGCAGGACTACGAGCAGTACTTC. The whole variable domain, filled in from reference TRBV28 and TRBJ2-7, reads DVKVTQSSRYLVKRTGEKVFLECVQDMDHENMFWYRQDPGLGLRLIYFSYDVKMKEKGDIPEGYSVSREKKERFSLILESASTNQTSMYLCASSLSMKWQDYEQYFGPGTRLTVT.

This rearrangement joins TRBV3-1 (or the pseudogene TRBV3-2) to TRBJ2-7; D is ambiguous. V was trimmed by 4 bases and J by 4 bases, leaving 11 bases between them. The germline CDR1 and CDR2 sequences are LGHDT and YNNKEL (reference sequence). This CDR3 spans 13 amino acids. CDR3 in amino acids: CASSPWRSYEQYF. CDR3 in DNA: TGTGCCAGCAGCCCATGGCGAAGTTACGAGCAGTACTTC.

This clone came up a few times. The CDR3 sequence: CSASGGLSTDTQYF. For the CDR3, the DNA is TGCAGTGCTAGTGGGGGGTTGAGCACAGATACGCAGTATTTT. The chain recombines TRBV20-1 with TRBJ2-3; D is possibly TRBD2 (6 bases). The length of the CDR3 is 14 residues. V shed 3 bases and J shed 0 bases, with 10 bases lying between them. The germline V gene encodes CDR1 DFQATT and CDR2 SNEGSKA (reference sequence).

This chain joins TRBV10-3 and TRBJ2-5, with 8 positions matching TRBD2. V was pared by 3 bases and J by 5 bases, with 2 bases of the junction left unmatched. Germline assignment: CDR1 ENHRY and CDR2 SYGVKD. The CDR3 is made up of 13 amino acids. The CDR3: CAISDGLAETQYF. In DNA form, the CDR3 reads TGTGCCATCAGTGACGGACTAGCCGAGACCCAGTACTTC.

The chain is built from TRBV2 and TRBJ2-2, with TRBD1 as a possible D gene (5 bases). The CDR3 is 17 amino acids. Trimming took off 3 bases at V and 0 bases at J, with 14 bases between the two ends. Per germline, CDR1 SNHLY and CDR2 FYNNEI. The CDR3: CASSDVKETANTGELFF. CDR3 sequence (DNA): TGTGCCAGCAGTGATGTGAAAGAGACAGCGAACACCGGGGAGCTGTTTTTT.

This rearrangement joins TRBV5-1 to TRBJ2-1; D unclear. The CDR3 is 13 amino acids. Trimming removed 3 bases from V and 7 bases from J, with 11 bases in between. In germline, CDR1 is SGHRS, CDR2 YFSETQ. This CDR3 is CASSSEPKNEQFF. DNA of the CDR3: TGCGCCAGCAGCTCGGAGCCGAAAAATGAGCAGTTCTTC.

CDR3 in amino acids: CASSPTGQGGEQYF. CDR3 in DNA: TGTGCCAGCAGCCCCACGGGACAGGGGGGCGAGCAGTACTTC. V gene TRBV5-4 combines with J gene TRBJ2-7; 11 bases fit TRBD1. The trim removed 4 bases at V and 6 bases at J, leaving 6 bases unmatched. Germline assignment: CDR1 SGHNT and CDR2 YYREEE (reference sequence). CDR3 length: 14 residues.

V usage is TRBV24-1 and J usage is TRBJ2-6; no firm D call. V shed 4 bases and J shed 2 bases, with 11 bases lying between them. CDR1 KGHDR and CDR2 SFDVKD come from the germline V gene. This CDR3 comprises 16 residues. Here the CDR3 reads CATSDPLGTGANVLTF. The CDR3 region has the DNA TGTGCCACCAGTGACCCATTAGGAACTGGGGCCAACGTCCTGACTTTC.

The gene calls are TRBV4-3 and TRBJ1-5, with TRBD1 identical over 7 bases. The CDR3 runs 14 residues. Per the germline V gene, CDR1 is LGHNA and CDR2 is YSLEER. V lost 0 bases and J lost 4; bases outside the gene matches: 0. The chain's CDR3 is CASSQETGNQPQHF. The CDR3 bases are TGCGCCAGCAGCCAAGAGACAGGGAATCAGCCCCAGCATTTT.

The V gene is TRBV7-9, the J gene TRBJ2-7; D gene uncertain. Between the trimmed V and J ends, which lost 5 bases and 5 bases, there was a span of 7 bases. This CDR3 is 11 amino acids long. Germline V gene data show CDR1 as SEHNR and CDR2 as FQNEAQ (reference sequence). DNA of the CDR3: TGTGCCAGCAGCCCTCTGGACGAGCAGTACTTC. Its translation is CASSPLDEQYF.

The chain employs TRBV28 and TRBJ1-5, with D unclear. The CDR3 has 13 amino acids. V dropped 5 bases and J dropped 0 bases, with 5 bases sitting between them. CDR1 and CDR2 from the germline V gene are MDHEN and SYDVKM. The CDR3 DNA reads as TGTGCCAGCAGTCAGATTAGCAATCAGCCCCAGCATTTT. This encodes CASSQISNQPQHF.

This chain links TRBV5-1 with TRBJ2-3; D not certain. V was trimmed by 0 bases and J by 1 base, leaving 9 bases between them. This CDR3 spans 15 amino acids. The germline gives CDR1 SGHRS, CDR2 YFSETQ. CDR3 in amino acids: CASSLDGFGTDTQYF. CDR3 coding DNA: TGCGCCAGCAGCTTGGATGGCTTTGGCACAGATACGCAGTATTTT.